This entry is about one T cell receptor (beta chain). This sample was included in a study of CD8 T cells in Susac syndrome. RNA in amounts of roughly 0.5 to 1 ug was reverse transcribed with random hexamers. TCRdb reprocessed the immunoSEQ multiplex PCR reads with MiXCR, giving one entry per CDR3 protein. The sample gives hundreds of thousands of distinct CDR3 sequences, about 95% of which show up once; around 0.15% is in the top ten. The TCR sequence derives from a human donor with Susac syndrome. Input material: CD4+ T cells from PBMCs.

Here the CDR3 reads CASALTGIGTGFTEAFF. The CDR3 DNA reads as TGTGCCAGCGCCCTGACAGGGATAGGGACCGGGTTTACTGAAGCTTTCTTT. V is TRBV28 and J is TRBJ1-1, with 7 bases aligning to TRBD1. The V segment lost 8 bases and the J segment 5 bases; nucleotides outside the gene matches: 20. The germline CDR1 and CDR2 sequences are MDHEN and SYDVKM. The CDR3 extends over 17 amino acids.